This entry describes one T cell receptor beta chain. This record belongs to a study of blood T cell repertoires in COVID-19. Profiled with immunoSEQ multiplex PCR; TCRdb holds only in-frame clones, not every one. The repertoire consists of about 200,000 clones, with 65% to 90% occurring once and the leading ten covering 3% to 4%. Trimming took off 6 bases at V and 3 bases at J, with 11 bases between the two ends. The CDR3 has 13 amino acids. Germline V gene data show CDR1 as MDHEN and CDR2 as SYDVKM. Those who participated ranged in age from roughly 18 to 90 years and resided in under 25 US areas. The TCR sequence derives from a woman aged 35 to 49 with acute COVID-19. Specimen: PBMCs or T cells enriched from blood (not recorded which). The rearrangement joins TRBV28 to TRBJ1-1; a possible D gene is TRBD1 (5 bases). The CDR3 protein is CASRGDFYTEAFF. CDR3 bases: TGTGCCAGCAGGGGGGACTTCTACACTGAAGCTTTCTTT.